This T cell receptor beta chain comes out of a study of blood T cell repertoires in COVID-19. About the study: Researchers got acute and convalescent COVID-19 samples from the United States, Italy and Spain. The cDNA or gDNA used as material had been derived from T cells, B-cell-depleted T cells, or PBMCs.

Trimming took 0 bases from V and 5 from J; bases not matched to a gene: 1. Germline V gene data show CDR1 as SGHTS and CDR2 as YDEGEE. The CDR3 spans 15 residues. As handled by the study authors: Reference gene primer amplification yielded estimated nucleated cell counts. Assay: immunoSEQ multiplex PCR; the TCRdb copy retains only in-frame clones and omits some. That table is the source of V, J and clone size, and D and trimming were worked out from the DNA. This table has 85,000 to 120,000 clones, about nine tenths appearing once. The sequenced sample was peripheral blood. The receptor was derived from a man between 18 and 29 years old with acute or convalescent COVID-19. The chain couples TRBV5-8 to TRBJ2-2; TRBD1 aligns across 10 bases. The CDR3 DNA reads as TGTGCCAGCAGCTTGGGGGACAGGGGTACCGGGGAGCTGTTTTTT. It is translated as CASSLGDRGTGELFF.